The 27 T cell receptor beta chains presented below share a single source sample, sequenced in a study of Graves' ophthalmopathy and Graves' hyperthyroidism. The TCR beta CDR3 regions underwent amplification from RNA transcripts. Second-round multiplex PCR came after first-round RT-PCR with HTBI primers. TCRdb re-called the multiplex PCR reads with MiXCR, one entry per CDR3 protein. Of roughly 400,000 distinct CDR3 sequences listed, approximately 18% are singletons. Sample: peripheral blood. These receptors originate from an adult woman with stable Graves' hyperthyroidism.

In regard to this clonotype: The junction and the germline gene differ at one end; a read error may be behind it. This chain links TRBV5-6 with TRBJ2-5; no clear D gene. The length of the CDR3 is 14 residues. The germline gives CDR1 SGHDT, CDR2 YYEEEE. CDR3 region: CACSLTTPPETQYF. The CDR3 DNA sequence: TGTGCCTGCAGCTTAACGACACCCCCAGAGACCCAGTACTTC. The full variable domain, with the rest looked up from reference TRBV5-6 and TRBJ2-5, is DAGVTQSPTHLIKTRGQQVTLRCSPKSGHDTVSWYQQALGQGPQFIFQYYEEEERQRGNFPDRFSGHQFPNYSSELNVNALLLGDSALYLCACSLTTPPETQYFGPGTRLLVL.

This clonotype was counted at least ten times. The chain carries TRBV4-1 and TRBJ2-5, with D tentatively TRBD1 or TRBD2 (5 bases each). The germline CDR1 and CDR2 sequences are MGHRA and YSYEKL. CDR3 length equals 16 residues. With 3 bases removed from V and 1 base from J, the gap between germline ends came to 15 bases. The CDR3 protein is CASSQDGTEVQETQYF. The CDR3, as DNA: TGCGCCAGCAGCCAGGACGGGACGGAAGTCCAAGAGACCCAGTACTTC.

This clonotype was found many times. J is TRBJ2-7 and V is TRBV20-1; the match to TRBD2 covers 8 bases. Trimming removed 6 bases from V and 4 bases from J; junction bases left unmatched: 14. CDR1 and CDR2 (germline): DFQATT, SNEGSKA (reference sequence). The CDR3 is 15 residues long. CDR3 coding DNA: TGCAGTGCCGCCTCGGTCGGACTAGCAGCTTACGAGCAGTACTTC. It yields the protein CSAASVGLAAYEQYF.

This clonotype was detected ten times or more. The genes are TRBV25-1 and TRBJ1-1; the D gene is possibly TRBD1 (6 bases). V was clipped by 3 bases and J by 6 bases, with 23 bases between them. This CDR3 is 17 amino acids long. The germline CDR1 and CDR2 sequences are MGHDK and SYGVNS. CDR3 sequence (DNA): TGTGCCAGCAGTGACAGGGAGGGAAAGCCCGGGGGCGCTGAAGCTTTCTTT. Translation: CASSDREGKPGGAEAFF.

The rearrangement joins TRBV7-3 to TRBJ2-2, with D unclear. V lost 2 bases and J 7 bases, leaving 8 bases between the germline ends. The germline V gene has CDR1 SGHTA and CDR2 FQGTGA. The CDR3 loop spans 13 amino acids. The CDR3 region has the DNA TGTGCCAGCAGCTTACCCTCGCTCGGGGAGCTGTTTTTT. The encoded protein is CASSLPSLGELFF.

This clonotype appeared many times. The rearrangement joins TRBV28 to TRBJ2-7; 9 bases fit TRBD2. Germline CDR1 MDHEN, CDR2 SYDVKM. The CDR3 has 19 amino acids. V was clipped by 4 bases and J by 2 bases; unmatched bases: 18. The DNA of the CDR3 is TGTGCCAGCAGTTCACGGTCCCATCCCCTAGCGGGATTGACCTACGAGCAGTACTTC. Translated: CASSSRSHPLAGLTYEQYF.

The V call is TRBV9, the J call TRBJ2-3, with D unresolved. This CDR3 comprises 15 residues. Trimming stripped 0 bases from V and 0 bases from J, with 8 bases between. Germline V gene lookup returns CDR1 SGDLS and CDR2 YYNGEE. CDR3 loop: CASSVAGFSTDTQYF. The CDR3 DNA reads TGTGCCAGCAGCGTAGCAGGATTTAGCACAGATACGCAGTATTTT.

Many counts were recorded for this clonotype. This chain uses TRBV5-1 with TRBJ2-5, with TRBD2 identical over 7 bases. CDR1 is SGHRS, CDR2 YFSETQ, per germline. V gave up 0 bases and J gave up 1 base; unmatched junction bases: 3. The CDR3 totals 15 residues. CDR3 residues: CASSLGAGFQETQYF. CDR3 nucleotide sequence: TGCGCCAGCAGCTTGGGAGCGGGGTTCCAAGAGACCCAGTACTTC.

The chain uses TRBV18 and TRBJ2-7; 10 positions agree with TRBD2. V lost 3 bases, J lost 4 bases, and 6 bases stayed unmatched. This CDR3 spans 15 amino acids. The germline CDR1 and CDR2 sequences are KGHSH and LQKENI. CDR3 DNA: TGTGCCAGCTCACCCACTAGCGGGACTGGATACGAGCAGTACTTC. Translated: CASSPTSGTGYEQYF.

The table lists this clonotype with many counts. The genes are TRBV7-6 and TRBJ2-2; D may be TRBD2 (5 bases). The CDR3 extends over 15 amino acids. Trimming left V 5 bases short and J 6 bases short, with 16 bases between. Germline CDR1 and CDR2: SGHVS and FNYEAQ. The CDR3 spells CASSPAGRDAGELFF. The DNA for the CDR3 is TGTGCCAGCAGCCCGGCGGGTCGGGATGCCGGGGAGCTGTTTTTT.

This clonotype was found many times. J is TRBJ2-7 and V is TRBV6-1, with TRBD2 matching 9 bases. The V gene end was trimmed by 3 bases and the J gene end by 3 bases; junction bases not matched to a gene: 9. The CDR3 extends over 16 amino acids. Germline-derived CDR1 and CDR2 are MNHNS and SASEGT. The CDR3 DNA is TGTGCCAGCAGTGAGGGGACCGGGACTAGCCGCTACGAGCAGTACTTC. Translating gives CASSEGTGTSRYEQYF.

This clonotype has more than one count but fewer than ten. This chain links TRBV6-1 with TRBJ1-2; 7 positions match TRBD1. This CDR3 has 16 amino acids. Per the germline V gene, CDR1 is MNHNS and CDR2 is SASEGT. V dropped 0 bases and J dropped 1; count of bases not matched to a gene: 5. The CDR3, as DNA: TGTGCCAGCAGTGAAGCCCCGGACAGGATTAACTATGGCTACACCTTC. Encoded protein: CASSEAPDRINYGYTF.

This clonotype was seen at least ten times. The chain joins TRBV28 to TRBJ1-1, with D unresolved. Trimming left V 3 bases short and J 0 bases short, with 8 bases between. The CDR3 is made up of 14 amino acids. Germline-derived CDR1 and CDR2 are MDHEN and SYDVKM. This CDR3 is CASSFWRLNTEAFF. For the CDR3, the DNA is TGTGCCAGCAGTTTCTGGAGATTGAACACTGAAGCTTTCTTT.

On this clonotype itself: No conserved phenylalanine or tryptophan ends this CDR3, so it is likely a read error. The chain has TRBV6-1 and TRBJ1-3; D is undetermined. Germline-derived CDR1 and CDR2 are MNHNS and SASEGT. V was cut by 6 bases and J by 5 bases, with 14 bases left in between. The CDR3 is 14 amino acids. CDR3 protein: CASRSGRRRNTIYV. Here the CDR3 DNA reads TGTGCCAGCAGGTCTGGACGGCGGAGAAACACCATATATGTG.

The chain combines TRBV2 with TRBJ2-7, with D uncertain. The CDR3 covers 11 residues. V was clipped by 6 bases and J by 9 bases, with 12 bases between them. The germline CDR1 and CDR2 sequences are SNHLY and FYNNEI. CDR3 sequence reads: CASRKERAQYF. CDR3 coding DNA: TGTGCCAGCAGGAAGGAGCGCGCGCAGTACTTC.

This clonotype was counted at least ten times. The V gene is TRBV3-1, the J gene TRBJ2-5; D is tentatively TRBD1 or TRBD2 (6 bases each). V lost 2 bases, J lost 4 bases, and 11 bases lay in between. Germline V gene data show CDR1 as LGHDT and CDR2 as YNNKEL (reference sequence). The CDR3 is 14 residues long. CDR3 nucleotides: TGTGCCAGCAGCCAACTTGGAGGGGGAGAGACCCAGTACTTC. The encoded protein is CASSQLGGGETQYF.

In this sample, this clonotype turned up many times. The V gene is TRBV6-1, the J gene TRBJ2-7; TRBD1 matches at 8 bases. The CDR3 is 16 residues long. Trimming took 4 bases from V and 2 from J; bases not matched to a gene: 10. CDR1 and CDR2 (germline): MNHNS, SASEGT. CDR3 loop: CASSAIAGTGAYEQYF. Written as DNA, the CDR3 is TGTGCCAGCAGTGCTATCGCCGGGACAGGCGCCTACGAGCAGTACTTC.

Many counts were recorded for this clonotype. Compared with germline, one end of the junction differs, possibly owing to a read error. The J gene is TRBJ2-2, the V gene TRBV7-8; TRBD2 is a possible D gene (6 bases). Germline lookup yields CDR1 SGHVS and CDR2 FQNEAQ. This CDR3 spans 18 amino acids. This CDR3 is CASRLEEQREDVTGELFF. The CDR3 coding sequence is TGTGCCAGCAGGTTAGAGGAGCAGAGGGAGGATGTTACCGGGGAGCTGTTTTTT. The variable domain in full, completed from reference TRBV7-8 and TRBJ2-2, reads GAGVSQSPRYKVAKRGQDVALRCDPISGHVSLFWYQQALGQGPEFLTYFQNEAQLDKSGLPSDRFFAERPEGSVSTLKIQRTQQEDSAVYLCASRLEEQREDVTGELFFGEGSRLTVL.

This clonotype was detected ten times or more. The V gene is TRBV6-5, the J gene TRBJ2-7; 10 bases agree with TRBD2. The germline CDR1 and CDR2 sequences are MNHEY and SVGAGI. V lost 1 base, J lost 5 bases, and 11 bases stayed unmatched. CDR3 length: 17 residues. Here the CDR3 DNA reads TGTGCCAGCAGTTACTTACCTAGCGGGAGTAGATTCGACGAGCAGTACTTC. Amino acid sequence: CASSYLPSGSRFDEQYF.

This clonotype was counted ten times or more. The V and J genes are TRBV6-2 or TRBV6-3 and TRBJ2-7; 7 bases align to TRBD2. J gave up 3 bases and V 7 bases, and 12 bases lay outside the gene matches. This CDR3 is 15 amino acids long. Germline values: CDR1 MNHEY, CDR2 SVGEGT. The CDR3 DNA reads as TGTGCCAGCACCTACGGTCCTAGCGGCAACTACGAGCAGTACTTC. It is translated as CASTYGPSGNYEQYF.

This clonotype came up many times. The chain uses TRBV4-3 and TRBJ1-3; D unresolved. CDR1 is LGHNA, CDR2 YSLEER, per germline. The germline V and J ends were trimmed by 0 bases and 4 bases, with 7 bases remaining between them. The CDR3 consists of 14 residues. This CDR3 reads CASSQDLGGNTIYF. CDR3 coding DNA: TGCGCCAGCAGCCAAGATCTGGGGGGAAACACCATATATTTT.

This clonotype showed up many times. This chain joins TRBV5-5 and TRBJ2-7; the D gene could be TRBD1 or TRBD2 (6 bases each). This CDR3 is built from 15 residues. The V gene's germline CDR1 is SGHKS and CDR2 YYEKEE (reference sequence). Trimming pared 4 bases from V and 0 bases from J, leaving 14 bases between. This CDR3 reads CASSLTRGSSYEQYF. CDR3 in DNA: TGTGCCAGCAGCCTGACTAGGGGGAGCTCCTACGAGCAGTACTTC. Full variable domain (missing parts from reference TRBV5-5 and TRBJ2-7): DAGVTQSPTHLIKTRGQQVTLRCSPISGHKSVSWYQQVLGQGPQFIFQYYEKEERGRGNFPDRFSARQFPNYSSELNVNALLLGDSALYLCASSLTRGSSYEQYFGPGTRLTVT.

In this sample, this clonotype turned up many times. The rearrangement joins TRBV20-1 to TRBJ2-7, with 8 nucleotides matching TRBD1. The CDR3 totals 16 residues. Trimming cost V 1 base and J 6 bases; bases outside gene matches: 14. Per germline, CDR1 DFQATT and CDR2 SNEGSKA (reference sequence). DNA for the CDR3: TGCAGTGCTAGAGGTACAATACAGGGGGTCTCGTCCGAGCAGTACTTC. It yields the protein CSARGTIQGVSSEQYF.

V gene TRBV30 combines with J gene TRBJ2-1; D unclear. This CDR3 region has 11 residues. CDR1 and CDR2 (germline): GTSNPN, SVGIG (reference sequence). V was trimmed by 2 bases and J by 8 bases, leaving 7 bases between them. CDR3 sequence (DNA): TGTGCCTGGAGTCCGGGCTATGAGCAGTTCTTC. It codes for CAWSPGYEQFF.

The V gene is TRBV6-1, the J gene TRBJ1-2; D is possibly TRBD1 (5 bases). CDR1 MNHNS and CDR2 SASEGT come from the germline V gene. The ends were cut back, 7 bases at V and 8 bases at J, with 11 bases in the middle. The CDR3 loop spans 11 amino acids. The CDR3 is CASNMRGGYTF. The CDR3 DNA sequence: TGTGCCAGCAACATGAGGGGAGGCTACACCTTC.

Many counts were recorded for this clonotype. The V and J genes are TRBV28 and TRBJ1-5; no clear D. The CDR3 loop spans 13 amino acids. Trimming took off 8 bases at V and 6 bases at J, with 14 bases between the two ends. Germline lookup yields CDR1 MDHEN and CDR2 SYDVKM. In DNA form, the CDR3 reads TGTGCCAGCCGTATATGGGAGCGTCAGCCCCAGCATTTT. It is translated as CASRIWERQPQHF.

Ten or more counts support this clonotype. The CDR3 loop is CAWKRQVAYEQYF. CDR3 in DNA: TGTGCCTGGAAACGACAGGTTGCCTACGAGCAGTACTTC. The chain links TRBV30 to TRBJ2-7; tentative D call: TRBD1 (6 bases). V was pared by 4 bases and J by 2 bases, with 12 bases between. Per germline, CDR1 GTSNPN and CDR2 SVGIG (reference sequence). The CDR3 runs 13 residues. The full variable domain, rest sourced from reference TRBV30 and TRBJ2-7, is SQTIHQWPATLVQPVGSPLSLECTVEGTSNPNLYWYRQAAGRGLQLLFYSVGIGQISSEVPQNLSASRPQDRQFILSSKKLLLSDSGFYLCAWKRQVAYEQYFGPGTRLTVT.